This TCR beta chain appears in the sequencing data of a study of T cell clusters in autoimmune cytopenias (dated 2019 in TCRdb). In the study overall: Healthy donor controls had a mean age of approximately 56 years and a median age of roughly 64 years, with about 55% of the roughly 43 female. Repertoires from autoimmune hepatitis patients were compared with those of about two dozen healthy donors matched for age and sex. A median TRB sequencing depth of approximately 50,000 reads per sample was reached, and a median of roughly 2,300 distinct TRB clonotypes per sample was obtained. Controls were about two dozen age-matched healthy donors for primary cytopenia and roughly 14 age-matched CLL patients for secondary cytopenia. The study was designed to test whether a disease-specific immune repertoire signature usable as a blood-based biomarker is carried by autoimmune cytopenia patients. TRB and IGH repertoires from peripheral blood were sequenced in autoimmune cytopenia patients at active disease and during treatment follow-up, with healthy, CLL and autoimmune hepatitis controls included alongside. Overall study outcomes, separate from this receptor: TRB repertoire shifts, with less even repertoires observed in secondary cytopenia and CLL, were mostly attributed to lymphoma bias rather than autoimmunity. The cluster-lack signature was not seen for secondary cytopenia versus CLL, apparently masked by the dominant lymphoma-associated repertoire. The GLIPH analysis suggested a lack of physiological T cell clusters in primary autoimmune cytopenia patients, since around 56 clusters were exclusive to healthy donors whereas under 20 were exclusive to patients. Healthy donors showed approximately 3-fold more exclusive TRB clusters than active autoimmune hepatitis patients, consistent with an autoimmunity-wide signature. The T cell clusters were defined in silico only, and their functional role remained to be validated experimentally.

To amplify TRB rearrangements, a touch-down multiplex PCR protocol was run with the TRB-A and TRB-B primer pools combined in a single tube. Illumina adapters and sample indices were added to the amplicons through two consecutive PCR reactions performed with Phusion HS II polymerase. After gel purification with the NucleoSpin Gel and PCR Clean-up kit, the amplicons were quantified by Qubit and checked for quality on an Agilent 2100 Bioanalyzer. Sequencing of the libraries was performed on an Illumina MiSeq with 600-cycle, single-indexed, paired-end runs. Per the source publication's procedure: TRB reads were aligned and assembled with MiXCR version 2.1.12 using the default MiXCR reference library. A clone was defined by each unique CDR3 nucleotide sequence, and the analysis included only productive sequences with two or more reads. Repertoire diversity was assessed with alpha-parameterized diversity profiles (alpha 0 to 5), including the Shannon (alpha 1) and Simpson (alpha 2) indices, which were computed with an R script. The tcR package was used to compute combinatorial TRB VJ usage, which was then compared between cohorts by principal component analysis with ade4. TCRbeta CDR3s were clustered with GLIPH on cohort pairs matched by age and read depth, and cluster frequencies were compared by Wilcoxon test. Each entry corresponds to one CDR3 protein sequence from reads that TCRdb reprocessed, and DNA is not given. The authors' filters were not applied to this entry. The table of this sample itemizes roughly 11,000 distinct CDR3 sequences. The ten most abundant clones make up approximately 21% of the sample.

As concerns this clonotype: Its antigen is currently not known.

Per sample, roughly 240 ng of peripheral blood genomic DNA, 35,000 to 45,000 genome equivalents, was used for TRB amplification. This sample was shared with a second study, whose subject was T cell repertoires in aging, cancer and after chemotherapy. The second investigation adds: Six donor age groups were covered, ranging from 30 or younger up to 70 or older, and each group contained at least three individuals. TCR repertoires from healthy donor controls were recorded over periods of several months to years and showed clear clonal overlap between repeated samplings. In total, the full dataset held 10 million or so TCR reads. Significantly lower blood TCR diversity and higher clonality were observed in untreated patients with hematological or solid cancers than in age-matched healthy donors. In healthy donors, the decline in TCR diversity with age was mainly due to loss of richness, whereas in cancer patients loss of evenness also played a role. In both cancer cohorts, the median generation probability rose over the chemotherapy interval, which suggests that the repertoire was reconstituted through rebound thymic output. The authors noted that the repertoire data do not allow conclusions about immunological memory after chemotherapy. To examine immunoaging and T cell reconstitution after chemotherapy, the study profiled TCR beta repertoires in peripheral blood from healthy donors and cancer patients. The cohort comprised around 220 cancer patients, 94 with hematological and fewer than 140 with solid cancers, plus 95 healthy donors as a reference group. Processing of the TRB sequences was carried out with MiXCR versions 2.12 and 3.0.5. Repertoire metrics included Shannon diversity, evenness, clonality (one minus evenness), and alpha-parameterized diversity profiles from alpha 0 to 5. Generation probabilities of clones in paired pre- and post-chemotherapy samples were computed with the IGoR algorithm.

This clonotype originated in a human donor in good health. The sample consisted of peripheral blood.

CDR3 loop: CAISERSNYGYTF. The rearrangement combines TRBV10-3 with TRBJ1-2. According to the germline V gene, CDR1 reads ENHRY and CDR2 reads SYGVKD. CDR3 length: 13 amino acids, cysteine to phenylalanine. This entry has no DNA.